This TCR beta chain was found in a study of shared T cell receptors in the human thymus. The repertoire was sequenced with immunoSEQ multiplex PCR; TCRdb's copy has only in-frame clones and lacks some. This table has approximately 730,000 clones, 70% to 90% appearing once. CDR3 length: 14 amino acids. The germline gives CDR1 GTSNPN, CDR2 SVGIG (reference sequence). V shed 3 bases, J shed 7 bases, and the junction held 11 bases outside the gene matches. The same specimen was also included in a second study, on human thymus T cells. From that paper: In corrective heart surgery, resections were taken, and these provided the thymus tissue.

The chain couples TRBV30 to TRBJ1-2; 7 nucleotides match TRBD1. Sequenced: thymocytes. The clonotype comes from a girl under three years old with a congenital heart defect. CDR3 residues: CAWRPRQGVIGYTF. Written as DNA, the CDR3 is TGTGCCTGGAGACCTCGACAGGGCGTTATTGGCTACACCTTC.